Each of the 16 T cell receptor beta chains below was sequenced from the same sample in a study of cytomegalovirus exposure and HLA in healthy donors. With 60 Vbeta and 13 Jbeta primers, the PCR was carried out. TCRdb keeps only in-frame clones here, not all; method: immunoSEQ multiplex PCR. Of roughly 80,000 clones listed, about four fifths are singletons. Sequencing input: PBMCs. All receptors derive from a man aged 35-49 years in good health and CMV-seronegative.

J is TRBJ1-5 and V is TRBV6-1; perhaps TRBD1 as D (5 bases). V was pared by 4 bases and J by 1 base, with 11 bases between. Per the germline V gene, CDR1 is MNHNS and CDR2 is SASEGT. This CDR3 is 15 amino acids long. CDR3 bases: TGTGCCAGCAGTGCCCAAGGACAAAGCAATCAGCCCCAGCATTTT. Amino acid sequence: CASSAQGQSNQPQHF.

J is TRBJ1-2 and V is TRBV29-1; no definite D call. Per the germline V gene, CDR1 is SQVTM and CDR2 is ANQGSEA. The CDR3 is made up of 13 amino acids. With 3 bases removed from V and 6 bases from J, the gap between germline ends came to 14 bases. CDR3: CSVEGSSSDGYTF. The CDR3 bases are TGCAGCGTTGAGGGCAGTTCGTCGGATGGCTACACCTTC.

This chain links TRBV18 with TRBJ1-4; 12 positions agree with TRBD1. Trimming cost V 2 bases and J 8 bases; bases outside gene matches: 3. The germline gives CDR1 KGHSH, CDR2 LQKENI. This CDR3 comprises 15 residues. CDR3 coding DNA: TGTGCCAGCTCACCAGGGGACAGGGGGCTCGAAAAACTGTTTTTT. This sequence encodes CASSPGDRGLEKLFF.

This chain links TRBV18 with TRBJ2-7, with 9 bases fitting TRBD1. The trim removed 5 bases at V and 2 bases at J, leaving 4 bases unmatched. The V gene's germline CDR1 is KGHSH and CDR2 LQKENI. The CDR3 extends over 14 amino acids. The CDR3 loop is CASSDGTGPYEQYF. CDR3 bases: TGTGCCAGCTCAGATGGGACAGGGCCCTACGAGCAGTACTTC.

The V and J genes are TRBV2 and TRBJ2-1; 10 bases fit TRBD2. The CDR3 has 15 residues. After removal of 7 bases from V and 4 bases from J, the junction contained 7 bases not matched to a gene. The germline gives CDR1 SNHLY, CDR2 FYNNEI. CDR3 in DNA: TGTGCCAGCACCAGAGCGGGGGGGTCGTACAATGAGCAGTTCTTC. It translates to CASTRAGGSYNEQFF. The complete variable domain, with remaining parts taken from reference TRBV2 and TRBJ2-1, reads EPEVTQTPSHQVTQMGQEVILRCVPISNHLYFYWYRQILGQKVEFLVSFYNNEISEKSEIFDDQFSVERPDGSNFTLKIRSTKLEDSAMYFCASTRAGGSYNEQFFGPGTRLTVL.

This clone has more than one count but fewer than ten. The J gene is TRBJ1-4, the V gene TRBV7-9; D may be TRBD1 (5 bases). CDR1 and CDR2 (germline): SEHNR, FQNEAQ (reference sequence). Trimming left V 5 bases short and J 5 bases short, with 12 bases between. This CDR3 spans 14 amino acids. This CDR3 reads CASSRDWENEKLFF. Written as DNA, the CDR3 is TGTGCCAGCAGCCGGGACTGGGAAAATGAAAAACTGTTTTTT. The complete variable domain, with remaining parts taken from reference TRBV7-9 and TRBJ1-4, reads DTGVSQNPRHKITKRGQNVTFRCDPISEHNRLYWYRQTLGQGPEFLTYFQNEAQLEKSRLLSDRFSAERPKGSFSTLEIQRTEQGDSAMYLCASSRDWENEKLFFGSGTQLSVL.

V gene TRBV4-2 combines with J gene TRBJ1-4; 9 nucleotides line up with TRBD1. The CDR3 sequence is 13 residues long. Germline V gives CDR1 LGHNA, CDR2 YNFKEQ. V shed 3 bases, J shed 9 bases, and the junction held 2 bases outside the gene matches. The CDR3 protein is CASSQGQGQKLFF. CDR3 nucleotides: TGTGCCAGCAGCCAGGGACAGGGACAAAAACTGTTTTTT.

The rearrangement uses TRBV7-9 and TRBJ2-7; TRBD1 matches at 9 bases. Germline loops: CDR1 SEHNR, CDR2 FQNEAQ (reference sequence). The CDR3 sequence is 14 residues long. With 0 bases clipped from V and 5 bases from J, the junction kept 2 bases outside the gene matches. This chain's CDR3 is CASSLAGTGNEQYF. The CDR3 bases are TGTGCCAGCAGCTTAGCAGGGACAGGGAACGAGCAGTACTTC. The variable domain in full, completed from reference TRBV7-9 and TRBJ2-7, reads DTGVSQNPRHKITKRGQNVTFRCDPISEHNRLYWYRQTLGQGPEFLTYFQNEAQLEKSRLLSDRFSAERPKGSFSTLEIQRTEQGDSAMYLCASSLAGTGNEQYFGPGTRLTVT.

The J gene is TRBJ1-6, the V gene TRBV7-8; D is perhaps TRBD1 (5 bases). This CDR3 is built from 15 residues. The V end was cut by 2 bases, the J end by 7 bases, with 12 bases between. From germline, CDR1 is SGHVS and CDR2 FQNEAQ. The DNA for the CDR3 is TGTGCCAGCAGCTTAAACGTACAGGCAAATTCACCCCTCCACTTT. Its protein is CASSLNVQANSPLHF.

The chain combines TRBV7-3 with TRBJ2-2; TRBD2 agrees at 7 bases. V lost 5 bases and J lost 4; bases outside the gene matches: 4. Germline V gene lookup returns CDR1 SGHTA and CDR2 FQGTGA. CDR3 size: 14 residues. The CDR3, as DNA: TGTGCCAGCAGCCCCGGCGGGGGCACCGGGGAGCTGTTTTTT. Translating it yields CASSPGGGTGELFF.

This clone was detected only once. The V gene is TRBV11-2, the J gene TRBJ2-7; the match to TRBD1 covers 9 bases. The CDR3 contains 16 residues. The trim removed 5 bases at V and 4 bases at J, leaving 12 bases unmatched. Per the germline V gene, CDR1 is SGHAT and CDR2 is FQNNGV. The CDR3 is CASSMGEIGTGYEQYF. CDR3 DNA sequence: TGTGCCAGCAGCATGGGAGAGATTGGGACAGGGTACGAGCAGTACTTC.

A few counts support this clone. The rearrangement joins TRBV30 to TRBJ1-4; D perhaps matches TRBD1 (5 bases). In germline, CDR1 is GTSNPN, CDR2 SVGIG (reference sequence). V was pared by 3 bases and J by 11 bases, with 13 bases between. The CDR3 is 12 residues long. The CDR3 loop is CAWRDTGGKLFF. The DNA for the CDR3 is TGTGCCTGGAGGGACACAGGTGGGAAACTGTTTTTT.

The V call is TRBV5-1, the J call TRBJ1-5, with D tentatively TRBD1 (6 bases). From germline, CDR1 is SGHRS and CDR2 YFSETQ. V was trimmed by 4 bases and J by 7 bases, leaving 15 bases between them. CDR3 length equals 14 residues. The CDR3 region has the DNA TGCGCCAGCAGCCCCTCCTCAGGGGCCCAGCCCCAGCATTTT. Translation gives CASSPSSGAQPQHF. The full variable domain, rest sourced from reference TRBV5-1 and TRBJ1-5, is KAGVTQTPRYLIKTRGQQVTLSCSPISGHRSVSWYQQTPGQGLQFLFEYFSETQRNKGNFPGRFSGRQFSNSRSEMNVSTLELGDSALYLCASSPSSGAQPQHFGDGTRLSIL.

The chain couples TRBV7-2 to TRBJ1-5; D ambiguous. The germline V gene encodes CDR1 SGHTA and CDR2 FQGNSA. The CDR3 extends over 13 amino acids. V was shortened by 6 bases and J by 0 bases, with 6 bases between the two germline ends. CDR3 in DNA: TGTGCCAGCAGTTATTATAGCAATCAGCCCCAGCATTTT. It is translated as CASSYYSNQPQHF.

This clone was seen only once. V usage is TRBV10-3 and J usage is TRBJ2-7; 8 nucleotides align to TRBD2. CDR1 and CDR2 from the germline V gene are ENHRY and SYGVKD. This CDR3 contains 18 residues. The V and J ends lost 4 bases and 1 base, in that order; junction bases with no gene match: 15. The CDR3 spells CAISGSSRGGNKSYEQYF. CDR3 DNA sequence: TGTGCCATCAGTGGAAGTAGCCGGGGGGGTAATAAGTCCTACGAGCAGTACTTC.

This clone was seen a few times. The CDR3: CASRDRDRGLEAFF. DNA for the CDR3: TGCGCCAGCAGGGACCGGGACAGGGGGCTTGAAGCTTTCTTT. This chain uses TRBV10-2 with TRBJ1-1, with 12 bases aligning to TRBD1. V lost 6 bases to trimming and J lost 7 bases; unmatched junction nucleotides: 6. The CDR3 is 14 residues long. Germline V lookup: CDR1 WSHSY, CDR2 SAAADI.